The following is a T cell receptor beta chain sequence with its context. The data belong to a study of cytomegalovirus exposure and HLA in healthy donors. Primers for the PCR totalled 60 Vbeta and 13 Jbeta. Clones were read by immunoSEQ multiplex PCR, and TCRdb kept only the in-frame ones, dropping some. The data contain 50,000 or so clones, around 70% of them seen just once; the ten biggest clones take up over 8%. The CDR3 sequence is 15 residues long. Per the germline V gene, CDR1 is SGHVS and CDR2 is FNYEAQ. Trimming took 5 bases from V and 3 from J; bases not matched to a gene: 4. The clonotype comes from a woman aged 45-65 years in good health and CMV-seronegative. The sequenced sample consisted of PBMCs. The V and J genes are TRBV7-6 and TRBJ2-1; 10 nucleotides match TRBD1. The CDR3 DNA is TGTGCCAGCAGCGTGAGGACAGGGGGCTACAATGAGCAGTTCTTC. Amino acids: CASSVRTGGYNEQFF.